The sequence of this T cell receptor (beta chain) was determined in a study of T cell responses to AZD1222 COVID-19 vaccine. The J segment lost 6 bases and the V segment lost 8 bases, leaving 8 bases of the junction unmatched. This CDR3 spans 13 amino acids. The table came from immunoSEQ multiplex PCR; TCRdb's copy has only in-frame clones and leaves some out. The sample yields approximately 140,000 clones, roughly 90% seen once. In regard to this clone: As yet, its antigen is unknown.

Whole-study results and caveats: Most donors were white British and more were female, and clonal diversity was possibly underestimated. Recipients of AZD1222 seropositive at baseline numbered only 6 or 7. After the peak T cell response, and only then, were repertoires sampled.

The TCR originated in an adult who received the AZD1222 COVID-19 vaccine. Sequences were derived from peripheral blood, sampled 28 days after the second AZD1222 dose. The chain links TRBV12-3 or TRBV12-4 to TRBJ2-7; 9 bases are a match to TRBD1. The CDR3 DNA is TGTGCCAGCGTCCGGGACAGGGTCGGCGAGCAGTACTTC. Protein: CASVRDRVGEQYF.